The 2 T cell receptor beta chains given below trace back to one sample, sequenced in a study of cytomegalovirus exposure and HLA in healthy donors. 13 Jbeta primers and 60 Vbeta primers were used for the PCR. Libraries were prepared by immunoSEQ multiplex PCR; TCRdb keeps only in-frame clonotypes and omits some of them. The sample shows around 180,000 clones, approximately 83% of them seen only once. The sample was PBMCs. These receptor sequences come from a boy between 2 and 15 years old in good health and CMV-seronegative.

The CDR3, as DNA: TGTGCCAGCAGCCTTATCCCTAGCGGAAACTCCTACGAGCAGTACTTC. Protein product: CASSLIPSGNSYEQYF. This chain uses TRBV7-2 with TRBJ2-7; 7 bases are a match to TRBD2. The length of the CDR3 is 16 residues. CDR1 and CDR2 (germline): SGHTA, FQGNSA. With V trimmed by 5 bases and J by 0 bases, 10 bases remained unmatched.

The chain combines TRBV19 with TRBJ1-6; D gene unclear. The CDR3 consists of 13 residues. Germline V gives CDR1 LNHDA, CDR2 SQIVND (reference sequence). V gave up 11 bases and J gave up 5 bases, with 13 bases separating them. The CDR3 sequence: CASGGRDNSPLHF. For the CDR3, the DNA is TGTGCCTCCGGCGGGAGGGATAATTCACCCCTCCACTTT.